This paragraph reports one T cell receptor beta chain. The sample is drawn from a study of blood T cell repertoires in COVID-19. Study context: Italy, Spain and the United States were the sources of the convalescent and acute COVID-19 samples.

Clones were sequenced by immunoSEQ multiplex PCR, and TCRdb holds only the in-frame ones, with some missing. The data contain hundreds of thousands of clones, over 80% of them singletons. The TCR was taken from a woman aged 50 to 60 with COVID-19, enrolled during active disease. The material sequenced was peripheral blood.

As DNA, the CDR3 is TGTGCTAGTGGTTTGGCGACAGGGTTGGGCAATCAGCCCCAGCATTTT. Translation gives CASGLATGLGNQPQHF. The rearrangement uses TRBV12-5 and TRBJ1-5; TRBD1 agrees at 7 bases. This CDR3 spans 16 amino acids. With V trimmed by 1 base and J by 2 bases, 5 bases remained unmatched. From germline, CDR1 is LGHNT and CDR2 FRNRAP.